This paragraph reports one TCR beta chain. The germline V gene has CDR1 LNHDA and CDR2 SQIVND (reference sequence). V was pared by 6 bases and J by 9 bases, with 10 bases of the junction left unmatched. The CDR3 length is 15 residues. Some clones are missing from TCRdb's copy, which holds only in-frame ones; the method was immunoSEQ multiplex PCR. Seen here are about 43,000 clones, roughly 90% observed once, and the top ten hold about 9.2%. These data come from a study of blood T cell repertoires in COVID-19. Across the study: Sources were T cells, B-cell-depleted T cells, or PBMCs; the material itself was cDNA or gDNA.

The receptor comes from a woman of 80 years or more with active COVID-19. V and J are TRBV19 and TRBJ1-6; 8 bases align to TRBD1. Material: peripheral blood. The CDR3 reads CASSLGQELGSPLHF. CDR3 nucleotide sequence: TGTGCCAGTAGCTTGGGACAGGAACTCGGTTCACCCCTCCACTTT.